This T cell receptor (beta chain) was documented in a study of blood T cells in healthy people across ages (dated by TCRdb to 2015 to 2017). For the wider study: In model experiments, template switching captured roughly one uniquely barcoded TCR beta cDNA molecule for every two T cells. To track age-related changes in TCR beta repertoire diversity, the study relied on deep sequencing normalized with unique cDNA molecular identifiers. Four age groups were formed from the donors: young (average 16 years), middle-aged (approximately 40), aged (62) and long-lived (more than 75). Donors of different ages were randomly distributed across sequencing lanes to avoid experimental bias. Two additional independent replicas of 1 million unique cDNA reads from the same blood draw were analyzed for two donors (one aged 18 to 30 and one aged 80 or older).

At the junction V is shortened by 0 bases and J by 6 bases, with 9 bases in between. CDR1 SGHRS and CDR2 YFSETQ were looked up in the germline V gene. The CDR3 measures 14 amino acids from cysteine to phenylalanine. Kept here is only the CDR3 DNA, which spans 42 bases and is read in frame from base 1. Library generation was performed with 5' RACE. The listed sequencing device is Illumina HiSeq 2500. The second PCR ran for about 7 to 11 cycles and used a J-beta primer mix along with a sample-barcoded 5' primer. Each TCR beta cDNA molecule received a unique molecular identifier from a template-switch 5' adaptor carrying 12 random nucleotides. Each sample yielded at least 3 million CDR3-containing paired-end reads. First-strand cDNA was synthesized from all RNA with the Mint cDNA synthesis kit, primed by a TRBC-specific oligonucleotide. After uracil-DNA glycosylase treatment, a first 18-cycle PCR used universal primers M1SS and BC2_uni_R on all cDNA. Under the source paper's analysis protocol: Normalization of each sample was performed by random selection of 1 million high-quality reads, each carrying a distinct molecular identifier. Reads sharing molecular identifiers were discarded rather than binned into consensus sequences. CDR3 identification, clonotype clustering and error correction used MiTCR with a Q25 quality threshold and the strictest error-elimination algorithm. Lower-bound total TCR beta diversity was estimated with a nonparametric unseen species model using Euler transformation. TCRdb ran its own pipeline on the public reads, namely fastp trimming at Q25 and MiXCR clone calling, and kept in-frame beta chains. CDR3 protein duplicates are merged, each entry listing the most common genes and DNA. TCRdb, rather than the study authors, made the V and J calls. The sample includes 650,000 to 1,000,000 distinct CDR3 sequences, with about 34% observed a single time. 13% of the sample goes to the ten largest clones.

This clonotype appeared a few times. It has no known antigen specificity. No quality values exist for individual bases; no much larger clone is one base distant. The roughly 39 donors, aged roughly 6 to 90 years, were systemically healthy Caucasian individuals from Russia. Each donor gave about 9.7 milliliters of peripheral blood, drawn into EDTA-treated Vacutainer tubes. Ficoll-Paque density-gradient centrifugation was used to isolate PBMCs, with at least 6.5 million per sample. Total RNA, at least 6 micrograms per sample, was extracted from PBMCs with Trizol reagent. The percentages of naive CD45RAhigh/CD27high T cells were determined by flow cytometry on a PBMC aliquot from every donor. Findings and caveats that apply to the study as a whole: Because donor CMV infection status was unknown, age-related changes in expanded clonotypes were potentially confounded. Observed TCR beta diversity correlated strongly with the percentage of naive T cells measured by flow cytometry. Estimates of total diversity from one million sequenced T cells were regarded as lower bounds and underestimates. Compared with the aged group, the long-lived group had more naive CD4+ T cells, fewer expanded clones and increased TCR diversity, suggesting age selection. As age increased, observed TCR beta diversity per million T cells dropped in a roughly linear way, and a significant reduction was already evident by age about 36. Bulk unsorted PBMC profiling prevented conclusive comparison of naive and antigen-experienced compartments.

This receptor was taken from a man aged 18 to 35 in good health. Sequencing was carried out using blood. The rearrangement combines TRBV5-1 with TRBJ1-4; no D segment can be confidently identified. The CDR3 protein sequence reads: CASSLGDLDEKLFF. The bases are TGCGCCAGCAGCTTGGGGGATTTGGATGAAAAACTGTTTTTT.